This TCR beta chain was identified in a study of blood T cell repertoires in COVID-19. Across the study: Samples came from the United States, Italy and Spain, spanning acute and convalescent COVID-19. PBMCs, B-cell-depleted T cells, or T cells provided the cDNA or gDNA that made up the material.

Methods used by the authors: Using reference gene primer amplification, nucleated cell counts were estimated. Assay used: immunoSEQ multiplex PCR; TCRdb lists only in-frame clones, some missing. Clonal size and the V and J genes are those of that table, whereas D and trimming came from the DNA. The sample holds fewer than 250,000 clones, about 83% seen once. Germline V CDR1 and CDR2: LNHNV, YYDKDF (reference sequence). V was cut by 3 bases and J by 0 bases, with 6 bases left in between. This CDR3 spans 15 amino acids. This TCR was sampled from a woman aged 45-65 years with acute or convalescent COVID-19. The rearrangement links TRBV15 to TRBJ1-6; D gene unclear. Sequencing was carried out using peripheral blood. Here the CDR3 DNA reads TGTGCCACCAGCAGTCGGGACTCCTATAATTCACCCCTCCACTTT. This encodes CATSSRDSYNSPLHF.